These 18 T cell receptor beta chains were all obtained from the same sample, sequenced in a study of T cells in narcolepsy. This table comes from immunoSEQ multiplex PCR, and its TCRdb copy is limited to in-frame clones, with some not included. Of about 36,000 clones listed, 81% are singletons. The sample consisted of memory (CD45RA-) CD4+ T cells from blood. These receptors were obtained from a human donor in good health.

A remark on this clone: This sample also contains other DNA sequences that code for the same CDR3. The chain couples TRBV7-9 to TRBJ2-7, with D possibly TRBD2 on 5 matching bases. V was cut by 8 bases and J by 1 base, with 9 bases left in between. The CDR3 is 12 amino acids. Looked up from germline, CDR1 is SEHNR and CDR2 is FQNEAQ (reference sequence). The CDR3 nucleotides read TGTGCCAGCTCGGGAAGGTCCTACGAGCAGTACTTC. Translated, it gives CASSGRSYEQYF.

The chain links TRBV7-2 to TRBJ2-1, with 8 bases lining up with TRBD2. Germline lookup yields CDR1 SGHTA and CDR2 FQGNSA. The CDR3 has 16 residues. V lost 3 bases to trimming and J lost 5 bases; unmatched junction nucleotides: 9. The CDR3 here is CASSFPPGGGNNEQFF. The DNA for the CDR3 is TGTGCCAGCAGCTTCCCCCCGGGAGGGGGGAACAATGAGCAGTTCTTC.

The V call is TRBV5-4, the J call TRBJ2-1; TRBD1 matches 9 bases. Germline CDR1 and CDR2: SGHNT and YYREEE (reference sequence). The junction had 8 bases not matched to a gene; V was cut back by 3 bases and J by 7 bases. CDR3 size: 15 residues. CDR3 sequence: CASSSQRGTGNEQFF. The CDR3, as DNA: TGTGCCAGCAGCTCGCAAAGGGGGACAGGGAATGAGCAGTTCTTC. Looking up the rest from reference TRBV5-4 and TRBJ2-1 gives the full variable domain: ETGVTQSPTHLIKTRGQQVTLRCSSQSGHNTVSWYQQALGQGPQFIFQYYREEENGRGNFPPRFSGLQFPNYSSELNVNALELDDSALYLCASSSQRGTGNEQFFGPGTRLTVL.

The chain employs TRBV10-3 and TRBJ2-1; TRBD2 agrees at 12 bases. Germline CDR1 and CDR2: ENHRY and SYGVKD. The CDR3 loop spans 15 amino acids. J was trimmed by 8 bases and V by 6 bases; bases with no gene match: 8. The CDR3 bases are TGTGCCATCAGCGCACTAGCGGGAGGTAAGGATGAGCAGTTCTTC. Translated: CAISALAGGKDEQFF.

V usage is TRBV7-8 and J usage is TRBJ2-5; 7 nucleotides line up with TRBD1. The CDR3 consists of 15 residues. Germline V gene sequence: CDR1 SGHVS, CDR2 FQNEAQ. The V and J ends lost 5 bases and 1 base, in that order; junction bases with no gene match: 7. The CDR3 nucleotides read TGTGCCAGCAGCCCAGCCAGGGGGTTCCAAGAGACCCAGTACTTC. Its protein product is CASSPARGFQETQYF. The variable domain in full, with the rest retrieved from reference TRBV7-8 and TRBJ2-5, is GAGVSQSPRYKVAKRGQDVALRCDPISGHVSLFWYQQALGQGPEFLTYFQNEAQLDKSGLPSDRFFAERPEGSVSTLKIQRTQQEDSAVYLCASSPARGFQETQYFGPGTRLLVL.

In DNA, the CDR3 is TGTGCCAGCAGCAGATACACTGAAGCTTTCTTT. This codes for CASSRYTEAFF. J is TRBJ1-1 and V is TRBV6-5; D ambiguous. Trimming took off 6 bases at V and 3 bases at J, with 5 bases between the two ends. In germline, CDR1 is MNHEY, CDR2 SVGAGI. The CDR3 extends over 11 amino acids.

This CDR3 is CASSRVRDRGTYEQYF. The CDR3 DNA reads TGTGCCAGCAGCCGGGTCCGGGACAGGGGAACCTACGAGCAGTACTTC. The chain links TRBV21-1 to TRBJ2-5; no DNA check was done on the table's D call, TRBD1. The tail of the sequence fits TRBJ2-7 better, so the J call may be wrong. TRBV21-1 is a listed pseudogene. This CDR3 is 16 amino acids long.

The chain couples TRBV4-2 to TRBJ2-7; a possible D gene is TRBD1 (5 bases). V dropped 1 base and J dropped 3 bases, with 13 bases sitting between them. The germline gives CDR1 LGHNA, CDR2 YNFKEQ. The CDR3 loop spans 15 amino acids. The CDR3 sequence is CASSQVQNQGYEQYF. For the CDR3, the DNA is TGTGCCAGCAGCCAAGTCCAAAACCAGGGCTACGAGCAGTACTTC.

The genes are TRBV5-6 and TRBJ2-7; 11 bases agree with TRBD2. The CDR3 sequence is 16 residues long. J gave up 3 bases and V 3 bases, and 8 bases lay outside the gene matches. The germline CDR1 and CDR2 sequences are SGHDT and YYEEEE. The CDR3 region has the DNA TGTGCCAGCAGCTCTATAACTAGCGGGAGTTTCTACGAGCAGTACTTC. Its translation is CASSSITSGSFYEQYF.

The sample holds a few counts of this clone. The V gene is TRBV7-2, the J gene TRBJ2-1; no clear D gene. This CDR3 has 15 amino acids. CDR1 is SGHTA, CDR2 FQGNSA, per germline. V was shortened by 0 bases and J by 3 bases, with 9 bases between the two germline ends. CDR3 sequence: CASSLARGSYNEQFF. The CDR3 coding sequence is TGTGCCAGCAGCTTAGCGCGTGGTAGCTACAATGAGCAGTTCTTC.

DNA for the CDR3: TGTGCCAGCAGCTTAACAGGGACGCGGGAGACCCAGTACTTC. Translated, it gives CASSLTGTRETQYF. The V and J genes are TRBV7-3 and TRBJ2-5, with D possibly being TRBD1 or TRBD2 (5 bases each). Looked up from germline, CDR1 is SGHTA and CDR2 is FQGTGA. Between the trimmed V and J ends, which lost 0 bases and 5 bases, there was a span of 10 bases. The CDR3 length is 14 residues.

The CDR3 DNA is TGTGCCAGCAGGACCTCAAGCTATGGCTACACCTTC. Translation gives CASRTSSYGYTF. The V and J genes are TRBV6-1 and TRBJ1-2; D is ambiguous. The CDR3 sequence is 12 residues long. Germline CDR1 MNHNS, CDR2 SASEGT. Trimming removed 6 bases at V and 4 bases at J, with 9 bases between.

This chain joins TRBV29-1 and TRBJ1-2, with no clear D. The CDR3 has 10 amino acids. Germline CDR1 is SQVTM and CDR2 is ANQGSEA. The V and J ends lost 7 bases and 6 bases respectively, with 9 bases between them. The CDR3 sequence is CSAFNDGYTF. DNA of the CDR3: TGCAGCGCTTTCAACGATGGCTACACCTTC. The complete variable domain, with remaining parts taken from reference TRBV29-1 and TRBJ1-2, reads SAVISQKPSRDICQRGTSLTIQCQVDSQVTMMFWYRQQPGQSLTLIATANQGSEATYESGFVIDKFPISRPNLTFSTLTVSNMSPEDSSIYLCSAFNDGYTFGSGTRLTVV.

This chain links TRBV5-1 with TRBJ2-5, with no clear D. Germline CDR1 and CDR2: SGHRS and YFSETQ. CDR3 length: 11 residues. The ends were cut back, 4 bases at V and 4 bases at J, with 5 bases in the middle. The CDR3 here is CASSPGETQYF. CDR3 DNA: TGCGCCAGCAGCCCTGGAGAGACCCAGTACTTC.

The CDR3, as DNA: TGTGCCATCAGTGAGTCATGGGACGGAAATCAGCCCCAGCATTTT. Translated, it gives CAISESWDGNQPQHF. V is TRBV10-3 and J is TRBJ1-5, with D perhaps matching TRBD1 (5 bases). CDR3 length equals 15 residues. The V gene's germline CDR1 is ENHRY and CDR2 SYGVKD. V was pared by 0 bases and J by 4 bases, with 10 bases between.

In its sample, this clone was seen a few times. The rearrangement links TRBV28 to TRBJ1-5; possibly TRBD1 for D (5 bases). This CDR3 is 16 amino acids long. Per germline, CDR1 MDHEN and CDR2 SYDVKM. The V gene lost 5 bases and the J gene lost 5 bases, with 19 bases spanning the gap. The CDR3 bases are TGTGCCAGCAGTCGGTCCGGTGAAGGGACTTATCAGCCCCAGCATTTT. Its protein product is CASSRSGEGTYQPQHF.

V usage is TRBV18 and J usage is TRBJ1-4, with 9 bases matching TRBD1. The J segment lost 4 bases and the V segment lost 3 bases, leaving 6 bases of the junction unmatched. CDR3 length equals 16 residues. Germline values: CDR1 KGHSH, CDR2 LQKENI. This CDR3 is CASSPPGTGFNEKLFF. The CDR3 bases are TGTGCCAGCTCACCGCCCGGGACAGGGTTTAATGAAAAACTGTTTTTT.

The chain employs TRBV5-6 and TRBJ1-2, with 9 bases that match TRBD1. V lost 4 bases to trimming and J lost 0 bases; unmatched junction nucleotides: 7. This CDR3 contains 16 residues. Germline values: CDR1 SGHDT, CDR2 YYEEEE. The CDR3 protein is CASSGTRDRANYGYTF. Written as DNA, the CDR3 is TGTGCCAGCAGCGGCACCCGGGACAGGGCTAACTATGGCTACACCTTC.